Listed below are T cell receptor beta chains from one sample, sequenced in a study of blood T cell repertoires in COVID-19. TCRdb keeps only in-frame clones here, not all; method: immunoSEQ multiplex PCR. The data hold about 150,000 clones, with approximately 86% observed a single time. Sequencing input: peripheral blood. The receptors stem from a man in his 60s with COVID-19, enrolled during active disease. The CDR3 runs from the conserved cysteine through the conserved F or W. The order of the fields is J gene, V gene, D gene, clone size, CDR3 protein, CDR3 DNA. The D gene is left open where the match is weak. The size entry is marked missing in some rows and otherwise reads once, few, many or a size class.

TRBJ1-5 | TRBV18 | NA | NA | CASSPGGRDQPQHF | TGTGCCAGCTCTCCGGGGGGTAGGGATCAGCCCCAGCATTTT
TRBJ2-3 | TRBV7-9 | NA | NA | CASSPPRGRVIDTQYF | TGTGCCAGCAGCCCCCCTAGGGGGAGGGTGATAGATACGCAGTATTTT
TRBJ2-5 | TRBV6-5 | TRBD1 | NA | CASTRDRGGETQYF | TGTGCCAGCACCAGGGACAGGGGGGGAGAGACCCAGTACTTC
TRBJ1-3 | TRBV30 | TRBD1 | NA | CAWSPDRGSGNTIYF | TGTGCCTGGAGTCCGGACAGGGGCTCTGGAAACACCATATATTTT
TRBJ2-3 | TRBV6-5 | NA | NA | CASRSGGTDTQYF | TGTGCCAGCAGGTCCGGGGGCACAGATACGCAGTATTTT
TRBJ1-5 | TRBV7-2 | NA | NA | CASSLAFGSNQPQHF | TGTGCCAGCAGCTTAGCCTTCGGTAGCAATCAGCCCCAGCATTTT
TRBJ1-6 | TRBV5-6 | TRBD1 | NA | CASSLLQGDSPLHF | TGTGCCAGCAGCTTGCTACAGGGGGATTCACCCCTCCACTTT
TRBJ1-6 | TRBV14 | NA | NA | CASSQGQGGGSPLHF | TGTGCCAGCAGCCAAGGTCAGGGAGGGGGTTCACCCCTCCACTTT
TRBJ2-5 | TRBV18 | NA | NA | CASSPPAGLQETQYF | TGTGCCAGCTCACCACCTGCCGGACTCCAAGAGACCCAGTACTTC
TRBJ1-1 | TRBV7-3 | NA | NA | CASSLNAQNTEAFF | TGTGCCAGCAGCTTAAATGCACAAAACACTGAAGCTTTCTTT
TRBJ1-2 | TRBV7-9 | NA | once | CASSSDTAYYGYTF | TGTGCCAGCAGCTCGGACACCGCCTACTATGGCTACACCTTC
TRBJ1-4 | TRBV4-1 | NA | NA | CASSPVQGGGVDEKLFF | TGCGCCAGCAGCCCCGTTCAGGGAGGGGGGGTGGATGAAAAACTGTTTTTT
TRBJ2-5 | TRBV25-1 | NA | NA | CASSDPRRGQETQYF | TGTGCCAGCAGTGACCCCCGACGGGGACAAGAGACCCAGTACTTC
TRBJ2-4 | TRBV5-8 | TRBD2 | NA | CASSLAGLVKNIQYF | TGTGCCAGCAGCTTGGCCGGACTAGTCAAAAACATTCAGTACTTC
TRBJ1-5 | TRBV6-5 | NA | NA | CASSPTGYSNQPQHF | TGTGCCAGCAGTCCAACGGGGTATAGCAATCAGCCCCAGCATTTT
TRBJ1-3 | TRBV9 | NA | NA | CASAGLGSSGNTIYF | TGTGCCAGCGCCGGGTTGGGGAGCTCTGGAAACACCATATATTTT
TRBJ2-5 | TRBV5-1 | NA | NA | CASSLDGLRGARTQYF | TGCGCCAGCAGCTTGGATGGTTTACGTGGGGCACGGACCCAGTACTTC
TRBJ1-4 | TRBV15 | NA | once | CATSRDYEGMREKLFF | TGTGCCACCAGCAGAGATTATGAGGGTATGCGAGAAAAACTGTTTTTT
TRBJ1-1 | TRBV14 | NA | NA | CASSQIGALNTEAFF | TGTGCCAGCAGCCAAATTGGGGCGCTGAACACTGAAGCTTTCTTT
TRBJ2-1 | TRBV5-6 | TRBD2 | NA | CASSSGLAGGYNEQFF | TGTGCCAGCAGCTCCGGACTAGCGGGAGGCTATAATGAGCAGTTCTTC
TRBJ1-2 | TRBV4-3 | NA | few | CASSRYGTGGNYGYTF | TGCGCCAGCAGCCGGTATGGAACGGGGGGGAACTATGGCTACACCTTC
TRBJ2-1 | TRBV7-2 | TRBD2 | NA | CASSQRTSFDEQFF | TGTGCCAGCAGCCAACGGACTAGCTTCGATGAGCAGTTCTTC
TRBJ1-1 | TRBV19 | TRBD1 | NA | CATRQGFATEAFF | TGTGCCACAAGACAGGGCTTTGCGACTGAAGCTTTCTTT
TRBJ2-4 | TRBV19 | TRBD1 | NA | CASSIGPTGGLDIQYF | TGTGCCAGTAGTATAGGCCCTACAGGGGGATTAGACATTCAGTACTTC
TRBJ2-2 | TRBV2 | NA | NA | CASSESGVNTGELFF | TGTGCCAGCAGTGAATCCGGGGTTAACACCGGGGAGCTGTTTTTT
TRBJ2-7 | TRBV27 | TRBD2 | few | CASSLRLAGVGGEQYF | TGTGCCAGCAGTTTAAGGCTAGCGGGAGTAGGTGGCGAGCAGTACTTC
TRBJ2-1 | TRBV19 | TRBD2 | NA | CASSGLAGVVGYNEQFF | TGTGCCAGTAGTGGACTAGCGGGAGTAGTGGGCTACAATGAGCAGTTCTTC
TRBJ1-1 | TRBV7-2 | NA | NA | CASSLVPGLNTEAFF | TGTGCCAGCAGCTTAGTCCCAGGGTTGAACACTGAAGCTTTCTTT
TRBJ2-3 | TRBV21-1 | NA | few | CASSPPGTGDTDTQYF | TGTGCCAGCAGCCCCCCTGGGACAGGGGACACAGATACGCAGTATTTT